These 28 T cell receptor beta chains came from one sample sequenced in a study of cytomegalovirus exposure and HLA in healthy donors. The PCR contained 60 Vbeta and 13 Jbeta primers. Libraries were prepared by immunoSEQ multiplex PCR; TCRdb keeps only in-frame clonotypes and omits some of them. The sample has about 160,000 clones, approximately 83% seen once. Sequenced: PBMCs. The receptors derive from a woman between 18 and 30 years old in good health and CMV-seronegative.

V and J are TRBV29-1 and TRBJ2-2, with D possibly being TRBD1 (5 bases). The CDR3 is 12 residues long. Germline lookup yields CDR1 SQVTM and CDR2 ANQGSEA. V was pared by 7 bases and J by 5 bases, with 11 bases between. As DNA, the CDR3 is TGCAGCGGGACATCAGATACCGGGGAGCTGTTTTTT. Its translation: CSGTSDTGELFF.

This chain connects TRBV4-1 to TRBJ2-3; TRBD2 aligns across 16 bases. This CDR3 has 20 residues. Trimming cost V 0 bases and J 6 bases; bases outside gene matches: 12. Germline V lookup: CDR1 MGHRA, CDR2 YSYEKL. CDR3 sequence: CASSQEPGLAGGPLYDTQYF. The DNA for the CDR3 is TGCGCCAGCAGCCAAGAGCCGGGACTAGCGGGGGGGCCTTTATATGATACGCAGTATTTT.

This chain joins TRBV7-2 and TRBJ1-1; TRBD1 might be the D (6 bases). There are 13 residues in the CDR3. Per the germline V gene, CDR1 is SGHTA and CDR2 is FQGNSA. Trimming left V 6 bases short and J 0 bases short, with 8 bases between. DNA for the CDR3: TGTGCCAGCAGAGGGGGGGTGAACACTGAAGCTTTCTTT. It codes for CASRGGVNTEAFF.

CDR3 protein: CASSPILRDRGLVYEQFF. In DNA form, the CDR3 reads TGTGCCAGCAGCCCCATCCTCCGAGACAGGGGGCTTGTGTATGAGCAGTTCTTC. The J gene is TRBJ2-1, the V gene TRBV11-2, with TRBD1 matching 10 bases. CDR3 length: 18 amino acids. V shed 5 bases, J shed 8 bases, and the junction held 18 bases outside the gene matches. The germline V gene has CDR1 SGHAT and CDR2 FQNNGV.

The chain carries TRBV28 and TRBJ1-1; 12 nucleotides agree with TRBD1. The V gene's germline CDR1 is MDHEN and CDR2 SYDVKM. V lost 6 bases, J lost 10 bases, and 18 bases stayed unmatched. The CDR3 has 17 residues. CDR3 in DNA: TGTGCCAGCAGCCTTATAAACTCCCGGGACAGGGGGCGCGGAGCTTTCTTT. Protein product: CASSLINSRDRGRGAFF. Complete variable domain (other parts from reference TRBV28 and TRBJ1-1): DVKVTQSSRYLVKRTGEKVFLECVQDMDHENMFWYRQDPGLGLRLIYFSYDVKMKEKGDIPEGYSVSREKKERFSLILESASTNQTSMYLCASSLINSRDRGRGAFFGQGTRLTVV.

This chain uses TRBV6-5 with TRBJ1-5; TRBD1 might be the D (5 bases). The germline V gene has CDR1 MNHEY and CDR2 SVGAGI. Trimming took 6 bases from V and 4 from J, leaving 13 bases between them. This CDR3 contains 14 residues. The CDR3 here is CASSYRGKNQPQHF. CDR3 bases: TGTGCCAGCAGCTACCGGGGGAAAAATCAGCCCCAGCATTTT.

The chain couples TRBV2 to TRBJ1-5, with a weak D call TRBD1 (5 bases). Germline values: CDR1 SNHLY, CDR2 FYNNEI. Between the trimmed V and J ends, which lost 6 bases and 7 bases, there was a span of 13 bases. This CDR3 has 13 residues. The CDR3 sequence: CASSPDRGQPQHF. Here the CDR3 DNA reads TGTGCCAGCAGCCCCGACAGAGGACAGCCCCAGCATTTT.

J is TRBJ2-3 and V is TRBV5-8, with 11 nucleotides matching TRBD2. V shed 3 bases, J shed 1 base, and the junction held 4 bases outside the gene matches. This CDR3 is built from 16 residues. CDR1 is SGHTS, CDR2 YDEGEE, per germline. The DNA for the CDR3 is TGTGCCAGCAGCTGGGAGGGACTAGCGGGCACAGATACGCAGTATTTT. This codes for CASSWEGLAGTDTQYF.

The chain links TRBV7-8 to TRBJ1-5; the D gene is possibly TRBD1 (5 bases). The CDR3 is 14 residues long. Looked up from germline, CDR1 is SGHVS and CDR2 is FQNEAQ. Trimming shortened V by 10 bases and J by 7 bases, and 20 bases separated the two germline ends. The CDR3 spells CATMTDRFAQPQHF. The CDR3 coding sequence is TGTGCCACCATGACAGACCGTTTCGCCCAGCCCCAGCATTTT.

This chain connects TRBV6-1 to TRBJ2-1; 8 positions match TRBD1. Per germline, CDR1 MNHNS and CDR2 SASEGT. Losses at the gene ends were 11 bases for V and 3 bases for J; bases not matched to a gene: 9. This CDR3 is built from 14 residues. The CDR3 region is CAVLTGQGYNEQFF. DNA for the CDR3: TGTGCCGTACTAACCGGACAGGGCTACAATGAGCAGTTCTTC.

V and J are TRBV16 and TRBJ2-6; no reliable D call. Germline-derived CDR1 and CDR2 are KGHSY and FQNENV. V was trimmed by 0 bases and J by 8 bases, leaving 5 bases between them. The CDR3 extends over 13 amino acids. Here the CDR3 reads CASSQSFSNVLTF. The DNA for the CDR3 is TGTGCCAGCAGCCAATCATTCTCCAACGTCCTGACTTTC. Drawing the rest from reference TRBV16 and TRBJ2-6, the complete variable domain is GEEVAQTPKHLVRGEGQKAKLYCAPIKGHSYVFWYQQVLKNEFKFLISFQNENVFDETGMPKERFSAKCLPNSPCSLEIQATKLEDSAVYFCASSQSFSNVLTFGAGSRLTVL.

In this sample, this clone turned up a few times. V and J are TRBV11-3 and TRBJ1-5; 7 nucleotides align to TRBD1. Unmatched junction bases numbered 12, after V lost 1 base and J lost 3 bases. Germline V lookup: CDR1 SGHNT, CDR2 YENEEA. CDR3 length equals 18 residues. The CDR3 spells CASSLGPQGQTPNQPQHF. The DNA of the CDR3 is TGTGCCAGCAGCTTAGGGCCCCAGGGACAGACTCCCAATCAGCCCCAGCATTTT.

CDR3 loop: CASSSQRLAGGPTDTQYF. The CDR3 region has the DNA TGTGCCAGCAGCTCACAGAGACTAGCGGGGGGCCCCACAGATACGCAGTATTTT. V gene TRBV5-5 combines with J gene TRBJ2-3; 13 nucleotides match TRBD2. CDR3 length equals 18 residues. Germline V gene lookup returns CDR1 SGHKS and CDR2 YYEKEE (reference sequence). Trimming removed 3 bases from V and 2 bases from J; junction bases left unmatched: 9. Full variable domain (outside the CDR3, taken from reference TRBV5-5 and TRBJ2-3): DAGVTQSPTHLIKTRGQQVTLRCSPISGHKSVSWYQQVLGQGPQFIFQYYEKEERGRGNFPDRFSARQFPNYSSELNVNALLLGDSALYLCASSSQRLAGGPTDTQYFGPGTRLTVL.

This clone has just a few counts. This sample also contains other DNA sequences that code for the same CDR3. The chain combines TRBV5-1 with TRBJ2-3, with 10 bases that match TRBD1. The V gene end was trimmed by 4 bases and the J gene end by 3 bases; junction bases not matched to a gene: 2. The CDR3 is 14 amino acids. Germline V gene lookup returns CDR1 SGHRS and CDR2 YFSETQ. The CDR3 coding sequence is TGCGCCAGCAGCCGGGACAGGGGTACAGATACGCAGTATTTT. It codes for CASSRDRGTDTQYF.

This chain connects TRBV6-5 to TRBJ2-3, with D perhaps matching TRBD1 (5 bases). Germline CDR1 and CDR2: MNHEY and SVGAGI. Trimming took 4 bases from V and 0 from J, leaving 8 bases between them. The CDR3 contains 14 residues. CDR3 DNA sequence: TGTGCCAGCAGTTGGGCAGGGAGCACAGATACGCAGTATTTT. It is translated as CASSWAGSTDTQYF.

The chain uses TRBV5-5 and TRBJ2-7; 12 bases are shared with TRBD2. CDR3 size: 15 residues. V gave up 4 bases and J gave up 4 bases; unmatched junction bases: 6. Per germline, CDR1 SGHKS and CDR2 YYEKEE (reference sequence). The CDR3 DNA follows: TGTGCCAGCAGCCATACTAGCGGGGGGACATACGAGCAGTACTTC. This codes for CASSHTSGGTYEQYF.

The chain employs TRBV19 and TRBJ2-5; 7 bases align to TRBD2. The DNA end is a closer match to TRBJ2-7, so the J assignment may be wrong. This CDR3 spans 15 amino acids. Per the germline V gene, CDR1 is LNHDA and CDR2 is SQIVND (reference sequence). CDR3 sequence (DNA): TGTGCCAGTAGTGTGATACTAGCGTCAGTCTACGAGCAGTACTTC. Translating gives CASSVILASVYEQYF.

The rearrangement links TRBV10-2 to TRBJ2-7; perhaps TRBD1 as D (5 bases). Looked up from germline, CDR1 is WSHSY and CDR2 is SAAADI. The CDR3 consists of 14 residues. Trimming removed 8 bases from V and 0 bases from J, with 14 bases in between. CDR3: CASLRGSPSYEQYF. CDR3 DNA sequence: TGCGCCAGCCTTAGGGGATCCCCCTCCTACGAGCAGTACTTC.

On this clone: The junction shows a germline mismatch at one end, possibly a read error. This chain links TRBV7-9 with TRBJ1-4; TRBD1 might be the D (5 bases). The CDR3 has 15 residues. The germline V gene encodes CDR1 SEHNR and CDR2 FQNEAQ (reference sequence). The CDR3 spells CSSSLRQLTNEKLFF. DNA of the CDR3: TGTTCCAGCAGCTTACGACAGCTTACTAATGAAAAACTGTTTTTT.

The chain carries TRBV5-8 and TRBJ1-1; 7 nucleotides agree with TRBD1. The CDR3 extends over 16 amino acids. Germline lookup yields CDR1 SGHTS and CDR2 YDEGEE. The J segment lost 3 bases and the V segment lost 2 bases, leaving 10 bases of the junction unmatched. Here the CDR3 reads CASSFYRGGRYTEAFF. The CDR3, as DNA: TGTGCCAGCAGCTTTTACAGGGGCGGAAGATACACTGAAGCTTTCTTT.

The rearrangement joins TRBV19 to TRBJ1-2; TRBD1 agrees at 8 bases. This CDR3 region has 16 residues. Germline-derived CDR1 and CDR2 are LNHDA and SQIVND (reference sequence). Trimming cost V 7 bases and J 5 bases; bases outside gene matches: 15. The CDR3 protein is CASISLTGGTIYGYTF. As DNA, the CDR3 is TGTGCCAGTATCTCCCTAACAGGGGGAACGATTTATGGCTACACCTTC.

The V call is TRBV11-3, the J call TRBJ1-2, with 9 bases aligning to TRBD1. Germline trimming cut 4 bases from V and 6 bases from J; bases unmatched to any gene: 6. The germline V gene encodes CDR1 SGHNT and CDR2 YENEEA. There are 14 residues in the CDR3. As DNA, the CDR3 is TGTGCCAGCAGCTCCCGGACAGGGGTTGATGGCTACACCTTC. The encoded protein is CASSSRTGVDGYTF.

In DNA form, the CDR3 reads TGTGCCTGGAGTGTACTCGGGGAAAAACTGTTTTTT. Translating gives CAWSVLGEKLFF. V is TRBV30 and J is TRBJ1-4; D uncertain. The V gene lost 0 bases and the J gene lost 8 bases, with 7 bases spanning the gap. The CDR3 runs 12 residues. CDR1 and CDR2 (germline): GTSNPN, SVGIG (reference sequence).

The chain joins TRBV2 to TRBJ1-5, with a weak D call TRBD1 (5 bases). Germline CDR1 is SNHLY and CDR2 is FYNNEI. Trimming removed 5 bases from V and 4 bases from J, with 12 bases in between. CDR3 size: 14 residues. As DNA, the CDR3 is TGTGCCAGCAGTAACAGGTTACAAAATCAGCCCCAGCATTTT. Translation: CASSNRLQNQPQHF.

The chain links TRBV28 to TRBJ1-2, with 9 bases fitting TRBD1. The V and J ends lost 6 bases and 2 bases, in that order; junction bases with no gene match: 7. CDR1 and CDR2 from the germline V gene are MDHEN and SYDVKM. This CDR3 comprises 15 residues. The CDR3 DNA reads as TGTGCCAGCAGCTCTACCGGGACAGGGAACTATGGCTACACCTTC. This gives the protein CASSSTGTGNYGYTF.

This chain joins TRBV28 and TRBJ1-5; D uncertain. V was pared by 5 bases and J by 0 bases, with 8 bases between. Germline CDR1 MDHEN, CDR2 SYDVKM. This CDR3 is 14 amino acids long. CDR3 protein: CASSGGHSNQPQHF. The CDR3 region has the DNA TGTGCCAGCAGTGGCGGCCATAGCAATCAGCCCCAGCATTTT.

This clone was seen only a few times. In DNA, the CDR3 is TGTGCCAGCAGTTACTCCTATCATGGCAATCAGCCCCAGCATTTT. It yields the protein CASSYSYHGNQPQHF. The V gene is TRBV6-5, the J gene TRBJ1-5, with D unclear. This CDR3 contains 15 residues. Germline V gene lookup returns CDR1 MNHEY and CDR2 SVGAGI. V lost 0 bases and J 2 bases, leaving 8 bases between the germline ends.

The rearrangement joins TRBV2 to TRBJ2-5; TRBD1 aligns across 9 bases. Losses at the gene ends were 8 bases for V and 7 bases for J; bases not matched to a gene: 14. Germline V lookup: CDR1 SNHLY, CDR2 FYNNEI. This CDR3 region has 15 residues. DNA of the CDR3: TGTGCCAGCCGGATTTCGGGACAGGGAGGGGGGACCCAGTACTTC. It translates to CASRISGQGGGTQYF.